Following are 27 T cell receptor beta chains from one sample sequenced in a study of regulatory T cells in long-lasting Graves disease. Arm-PCR with iRepertoire HTBI primers amplified the CDR3 regions for these TCR beta libraries. TCRdb independently ran MiXCR on the multiplex PCR reads; one entry per CDR3 protein. The sample has fewer than 650,000 distinct CDR3 sequences, 15% to 20% seen once. Time point noted: newly diagnosed GD, antithyroid drugs for less than 3 months. Construction of the TCR library relied on RNA isolated from PBMCs. The sample was also reused in another study, on T cells in Graves' hyperthyroidism and ophthalmopathy.

This sample comprised peripheral blood mononuclear cells (PBMCs), obtained at new diagnosis, from a patient treated with antithyroid drugs. The source of these receptors is a woman aged 30 to 39 with Graves disease.

This clonotype has a count of ten or more. This sequence joins TRBV20-1 and TRBJ2-1; TRBD1 matches at 7 bases. The CDR3 is 11 residues long. The germline gives CDR1 DFQATT, CDR2 SNEGSKA (reference sequence). The CDR3, as DNA: TGCAGCGTTGACAGGGTTAATGAGCAGTTCTTC. This encodes CSVDRVNEQFF.

This clonotype has ten or more counts. This sequence joins TRBV24-1 and TRBJ2-1; D is perhaps TRBD1 or TRBD2 (5 bases each). V lost 5 bases and J 6 bases, leaving 16 bases between the germline ends. The CDR3 has 15 amino acids. Germline V gene lookup returns CDR1 KGHDR and CDR2 SFDVKD. CDR3 protein: CATSGSLGVRNEQFF. The CDR3 nucleotides are TGTGCCACCAGTGGTTCGTTGGGGGTCCGCAATGAGCAGTTCTTC.

This clonotype was seen at least ten times. This chain connects TRBV30 to TRBJ2-7; tentatively, D is TRBD1 or TRBD2 (5 bases each). CDR3 length: 11 residues. Germline CDR1 and CDR2: GTSNPN and SVGIG (reference sequence). The germline V and J ends were trimmed by 2 bases and 5 bases, with 7 bases remaining between them. The CDR3 DNA follows: TGTGCCTGGAGTCAGGGACACGAGCAGTACTTC. It translates to CAWSQGHEQYF.

The chain has TRBV5-8 and TRBJ2-5, with 13 nucleotides matching TRBD2. The CDR3 totals 17 residues. Germline CDR1 and CDR2: SGHTS and YDEGEE. V dropped 0 bases and J dropped 2; count of bases not matched to a gene: 4. CDR3 protein: CASSLDPLAGGQETQYF. The CDR3 coding sequence is TGTGCCAGCAGCTTGGACCCACTAGCGGGAGGGCAAGAGACCCAGTACTTC.

This clonotype showed up just a few times. The chain is built from TRBV19 and TRBJ2-1, with D possibly TRBD2 on 6 matching bases. The V end was cut by 5 bases, the J end by 6 bases, with 20 bases between. Germline V CDR1 and CDR2: LNHDA, SQIVND (reference sequence). This CDR3 region has 16 residues. CDR3: CASSAGGQVGFNEQFF. The CDR3 DNA sequence: TGTGCCAGTAGTGCCGGGGGTCAGGTGGGATTCAATGAGCAGTTCTTC. Together with reference TRBV19 and TRBJ2-1, the CDR3 gives the full variable domain: DGGITQSPKYLFRKEGQNVTLSCEQNLNHDAMYWYRQDPGQGLRLIYYSQIVNDFQKGDIAEGYSVSREKKESFPLTVTSAQKNPTAFYLCASSAGGQVGFNEQFFGPGTRLTVL.

V and J are TRBV9 and TRBJ1-2; D gene unclear. The CDR3 is 12 amino acids. The ends were cut back, 7 bases at V and 1 base at J, with 8 bases in the middle. Germline V gene lookup returns CDR1 SGDLS and CDR2 YYNGEE. The CDR3 region is CASLDDNYGYTF. Written as DNA, the CDR3 is TGTGCCAGCTTAGATGATAACTATGGCTACACCTTC.

Only a few counts were recorded for this clonotype. The chain carries TRBV30 and TRBJ1-5; no reliable D call. The V end lost 0 bases, the J end lost 5 bases, and 23 bases lay between the germline ends. Germline assignment: CDR1 GTSNPN and CDR2 SVGIG (reference sequence). CDR3 length: 18 residues. This CDR3 is CAWSVRDLRKGIHQPQHF. CDR3 DNA: TGTGCCTGGAGTGTAAGAGATCTTCGTAAAGGGATTCATCAGCCCCAGCATTTT.

The chain employs TRBV28 and TRBJ2-1; D uncertain. The CDR3 extends over 15 amino acids. V was shortened by 4 bases and J by 5 bases, with 15 bases between the two germline ends. Germline loops: CDR1 MDHEN, CDR2 SYDVKM. The CDR3 nucleotides are TGTGCCAGCAGTTCGACACGCGTTTACGACAATGAGCAGTTCTTC. Protein product: CASSSTRVYDNEQFF.

There are a few counts of this clonotype. This chain uses TRBV18 with TRBJ2-2, with D perhaps being TRBD1 or TRBD2 (5 bases each). This CDR3 comprises 16 residues. Germline-derived CDR1 and CDR2 are KGHSH and LQKENI. V lost 8 bases, J lost 0 bases, and 16 bases lay in between. In DNA, the CDR3 is TGTGCCAGCCCCCGGGGCGGAATGACGAACACCGGGGAGCTGTTTTTT. Translation: CASPRGGMTNTGELFF.

This clonotype has ten or more counts. This chain uses TRBV13 with TRBJ2-7; unclear D gene. The germline V and J ends were trimmed by 5 bases and 3 bases, with 8 bases remaining between them. This CDR3 region has 12 residues. Germline assignment: CDR1 PRHDT and CDR2 FYEKMQ (reference sequence). The CDR3 DNA sequence: TGTGCCAGCAGCAGCCAAATCTACGAGCAGTACTTC. It codes for CASSSQIYEQYF.

The rearrangement joins TRBV9 to TRBJ2-1, with a tentative D call TRBD2 (5 bases). Between the trimmed V and J ends, which lost 4 bases and 0 bases, there was a span of 11 bases. Germline assignment: CDR1 SGDLS and CDR2 YYNGEE. The CDR3 has 15 residues. In DNA form, the CDR3 reads TGTGCCAGCAGCCCTGGGGAGAGCTCCTACAATGAGCAGTTCTTC. Amino acids: CASSPGESSYNEQFF.

This clonotype was seen only a few times. This chain links TRBV20-1 with TRBJ2-7, with a tentative D call TRBD2 (6 bases). Trimming removed 0 bases at V and 3 bases at J, with 21 bases between. Germline CDR1 DFQATT, CDR2 SNEGSKA (reference sequence). The CDR3 loop spans 17 amino acids. CDR3 in DNA: TGCAGTGCTAGAGATCCACGGTCGCCGGGACTGGACTACGAGCAGTACTTC. The encoded protein is CSARDPRSPGLDYEQYF.

This clonotype was seen many times. This sequence joins TRBV27 and TRBJ1-6; 7 bases line up with TRBD1. CDR3 size: 16 residues. Germline-derived CDR1 and CDR2 are MNHEY and SMNVEV (reference sequence). Trimming removed 5 bases from V and 2 bases from J; junction bases left unmatched: 6. This CDR3 reads CASSPNRGPYNSPLHF. Written as DNA, the CDR3 is TGTGCCAGCAGTCCAAACAGGGGACCCTATAATTCACCCCTCCACTTT.

This clonotype occurred many times. V is TRBV5-8 and J is TRBJ2-3; no definite D call. This CDR3 is 14 amino acids long. The germline gives CDR1 SGHTS, CDR2 YDEGEE. Trimming cost V 2 bases and J 0 bases, with 7 bases left between them. Here the CDR3 DNA reads TGTGCCAGCAGCTTTGATGCTAGCACAGATACGCAGTATTTT. Amino acid sequence: CASSFDASTDTQYF.

This clonotype was recorded a few times. The chain has TRBV2 and TRBJ2-3; 9 nucleotides line up with TRBD2. There are 16 residues in the CDR3. The trim removed 2 bases at V and 6 bases at J, leaving 9 bases unmatched. Germline CDR1 and CDR2: SNHLY and FYNNEI. The CDR3 spells CASSEWSSGTGDTQYF. The CDR3 DNA follows: TGTGCCAGCAGTGAATGGTCTAGCGGGACTGGGGATACGCAGTATTTT.

This clonotype was seen many times. This chain links TRBV7-2 with TRBJ1-4; 7 bases match TRBD1. Germline CDR1 and CDR2: SGHTA and FQGNSA. The ends lost 1 base at V and 7 bases at J; junction bases unmatched: 6. The CDR3 consists of 15 residues. CDR3 sequence (DNA): TGTGCCAGCAGCTTAGTCGTGACAGGGACTGAAAAACTGTTTTTT. Amino acid sequence: CASSLVVTGTEKLFF.

This clonotype has a count of ten or more. The genes are TRBV7-8 and TRBJ2-7, with TRBD2 matching 12 bases. After removal of 5 bases from V and 6 bases from J, the junction contained 11 bases not matched to a gene. Per germline, CDR1 SGHVS and CDR2 FQNEAQ. The CDR3 is 16 residues long. CDR3 amino acids: CASSPLAGGPWIEQYF. CDR3 nucleotide sequence: TGTGCCAGCAGCCCCCTAGCGGGAGGGCCTTGGATCGAGCAGTACTTC.

Many counts were recorded for this clonotype. The rearrangement links TRBV6-2 or TRBV6-3 to TRBJ2-5, with TRBD2 matching 7 bases. The CDR3 is made up of 17 amino acids. Germline assignment: CDR1 MNHEY and CDR2 SVGEGT. The J segment lost 3 bases and the V segment lost 5 bases, leaving 15 bases of the junction unmatched. In nucleotides, the CDR3 is TGTGCCAGCAGTGAATCTGTGGGGGGGAGAAACGAAGAGACCCAGTACTTC. As protein: CASSESVGGRNEETQYF.

This clonotype appeared many times. The chain employs TRBV2 and TRBJ1-5, with D perhaps TRBD1 (5 bases). The CDR3 has 13 amino acids. V lost 8 bases and J 1 base, leaving 9 bases between the germline ends. Germline V gene sequence: CDR1 SNHLY, CDR2 FYNNEI. The CDR3: CASARDSNQPQHF. The CDR3, as DNA: TGTGCCAGCGCCAGGGACAGCAATCAGCCCCAGCATTTT.

This clonotype has more than one count but fewer than ten. The V gene is TRBV7-3, the J gene TRBJ1-2; 9 nucleotides align to TRBD1. CDR1 and CDR2 (germline): SGHTA, FQGTGA. V gave up 5 bases and J gave up 2 bases; unmatched junction bases: 9. This CDR3 has 16 residues. CDR3 sequence reads: CASSPQAGTGNYGYTF. The DNA for the CDR3 is TGTGCCAGCAGCCCCCAAGCCGGGACAGGGAACTATGGCTACACCTTC.

The sample holds many counts of this clonotype. The chain has TRBV2 and TRBJ1-2; perhaps TRBD1 as D (5 bases). This CDR3 is 15 amino acids long. Trimming removed 6 bases at V and 1 base at J, with 15 bases between. Germline CDR1 SNHLY, CDR2 FYNNEI. The CDR3 DNA reads as TGTGCCAGCAGGCCCACGGGACTCCGTAACTATGGCTACACCTTC. This encodes CASRPTGLRNYGYTF.

The J gene is TRBJ2-1, the V gene TRBV19, with D maybe TRBD2 (6 bases). CDR3 size: 16 residues. Trimming removed 6 bases from V and 6 bases from J, with 21 bases in between. Germline-derived CDR1 and CDR2 are LNHDA and SQIVND (reference sequence). The chain's CDR3 is CASSPSGSGYGNEQFF. As DNA, the CDR3 is TGTGCCAGTAGCCCCTCCGGAAGCGGGTACGGCAATGAGCAGTTCTTC.

This clonotype was recorded many times. V is TRBV15 and J is TRBJ2-5; D is possibly TRBD1 or TRBD2 (7 bases each). Trimming left V 2 bases short and J 5 bases short, with 9 bases between. The CDR3 runs 13 residues. Germline CDR1 is LNHNV and CDR2 is YYDKDF (reference sequence). This CDR3 reads CATSRQGGETQYF. In nucleotides, the CDR3 is TGTGCCACCAGCAGACAGGGGGGGGAGACCCAGTACTTC.

This clonotype was picked up a small number of times. V is TRBV28 and J is TRBJ2-4; 10 positions agree with TRBD2. The CDR3 spans 15 residues. V trimming: 6 bases; J trimming: 4 bases; junction bases outside the gene matches: 6. CDR1 MDHEN and CDR2 SYDVKM come from the germline V gene. Here the CDR3 reads CASSTDSGRKNIQYF. CDR3 DNA sequence: TGTGCCAGCAGCACAGATAGCGGGAGGAAAAACATTCAGTACTTC. The full variable domain, rest sourced from reference TRBV28 and TRBJ2-4, is DVKVTQSSRYLVKRTGEKVFLECVQDMDHENMFWYRQDPGLGLRLIYFSYDVKMKEKGDIPEGYSVSREKKERFSLILESASTNQTSMYLCASSTDSGRKNIQYFGAGTRLSVL.

This rearrangement joins TRBV7-8 to TRBJ2-3, with D unclear. V lost 2 bases, J lost 3 bases, and 15 bases lay in between. Germline CDR1 is SGHVS and CDR2 is FQNEAQ. This CDR3 is 16 amino acids long. The chain's CDR3 is CASSLKVDPYTDTQYF. The CDR3 DNA follows: TGTGCCAGCAGCTTAAAGGTCGATCCATATACAGATACGCAGTATTTT.

At least ten counts were recorded for this clonotype. The chain is built from TRBV7-9 and TRBJ2-1; possibly TRBD2 for D (6 bases). This CDR3 spans 16 amino acids. Germline CDR1 and CDR2: SEHNR and FQNEAQ (reference sequence). Deletions cut 8 bases from V and 0 bases from J, with 17 bases between. The CDR3 nucleotides read TGTGCCAGCGGGCTTGGCGGGACCGCCTCCTACAATGAGCAGTTCTTC. This encodes CASGLGGTASYNEQFF.

This clonotype was observed many times. CDR3 amino acids: CASSSWGGVEHNEQFF. The CDR3 DNA reads TGTGCCAGCAGTTCCTGGGGGGGGGTGGAACACAATGAGCAGTTCTTC. The genes are TRBV28 and TRBJ2-1, with 7 bases lining up with TRBD2. The CDR3 is made up of 16 amino acids. Germline V CDR1 and CDR2: MDHEN, SYDVKM. Losses at the gene ends were 4 bases for V and 5 bases for J; bases not matched to a gene: 11. Using reference TRBV28 and TRBJ2-1 for the parts outside the CDR3, the full variable domain is DVKVTQSSRYLVKRTGEKVFLECVQDMDHENMFWYRQDPGLGLRLIYFSYDVKMKEKGDIPEGYSVSREKKERFSLILESASTNQTSMYLCASSSWGGVEHNEQFFGPGTRLTVL.